This T cell receptor beta chain originates from a study of cytotoxic CD8 clonotypes in ibrutinib-treated CLL (dated by TCRdb to the early 2020s). About the full investigation: In this cohort, about 16 patients were treatment-naive and about a dozen were relapsed/refractory, while approximately 18 had unmutated IGHV. Cryopreserved peripheral blood mononuclear cells were collected before treatment, at response, and at either disease progression or sustained remission. Response samples were obtained after a median of about 13 months of treatment, with a range of roughly 6 to 40 months. Every sample from remission and from progressive disease was obtained while the patients were still on ibrutinib. On average, each sample yielded about 260,000 productive templates and 94,082 productive rearrangements. Of the 85 to 90 participants in the trial, roughly 26 had longitudinal samples available. Partial responses were observed in 24 patients and complete responses in 2; after a median follow-up of 68 months, remission was maintained in approximately 14 patients and progression was observed in some twelve. Beyond this particular receptor, the publication reports: Public clonotypes were rare and either shrank or stayed stable during treatment, and the rise in clonality at ibrutinib response reflected expansion of private clonotypes. Lymph node repertoires were not examined, and the timing of sampling was not matched between patients in sustained remission and those whose disease progressed. At ibrutinib response clonality went up, during sustained remission it held steady, and at progression it dropped back toward baseline. At baseline, clonality was higher than in age-matched healthy donors and showed a strong correlation with circulating CD8+ T-cell counts.

The time point label here, explained by the study, means: 12 to 13 months on ibrutinib. For TCR beta library preparation, roughly 2 micrograms of genomic DNA were extracted from the cryopreserved PBMCs. Longitudinal blood samples from CLL patients on ibrutinib monotherapy were analyzed using high-throughput TCR beta sequencing. The patients were enrolled in a single-center, open-label phase 2 trial of ibrutinib monotherapy. As regards this clone: Its specific antigen is unknown. The sample holds no much larger clone one base away, and base qualities are not on file.

The germline V gene sets CDR1 to SGHTA and CDR2 to FQGTGA. V and J lose 2 bases and 1 base, and a span of 5 bases separates them. The cysteine opens and the phenylalanine closes a CDR3 of 13 amino acids. The sequence is cut down to CDR3 DNA, 39 bases in frame from base 1. A MiSeq instrument was used for deep resolution sequencing, which targeted depths ranging from 1 in 1 million up to 1 in 200,000 T cells, with coverage averaging 10x for each clonotype. The immunoSEQ hsTCRB Kit was used to generate TCR beta libraries. From the authors' description of their analysis: Data were analyzed with ImmunoSEQ Data Assistant and ImmunoSEQ Analyzer, with V, D and J genes assigned per IMGT definitions. Clonality, which ranges from 0 to 1, was calculated by subtracting the normalized Shannon entropy of productive rearrangement frequencies from one. Only overrepresented clonotypes making up at least 0.05% of the repertoire of each patient were included in the public clonotype analysis. Repertoires from about a dozen age-matched healthy donors in immuneACCESS were used as clonality controls. TCRdb took over this immuneACCESS table, retaining in-frame rearrangements with V and J assigned. Such tables are incomplete; in checked studies, under half of the missing clones stem from an unresolved V gene, and the remainder is unexplained. Clone size and the V and J calls come from that table; the DNA yielded D and trimming. Recorded for this sample are under 200,000 clones; 81% of them occurred a single time. Together, the top ten hold roughly 1.9% of the sample.

Material: PBMCs, obtained after 12 months of ibrutinib treatment. The sequence was obtained from a human donor with chronic lymphocytic leukemia. Recombination linked TRBV7-3 to TRBJ1-1; the D gene cannot be resolved reliably. The CDR3 reads as follows: CASSLGSNTEAFF. The sequenced DNA: TGTGCCAGCAGCTTAGGTTCGAACACTGAAGCTTTCTTT.